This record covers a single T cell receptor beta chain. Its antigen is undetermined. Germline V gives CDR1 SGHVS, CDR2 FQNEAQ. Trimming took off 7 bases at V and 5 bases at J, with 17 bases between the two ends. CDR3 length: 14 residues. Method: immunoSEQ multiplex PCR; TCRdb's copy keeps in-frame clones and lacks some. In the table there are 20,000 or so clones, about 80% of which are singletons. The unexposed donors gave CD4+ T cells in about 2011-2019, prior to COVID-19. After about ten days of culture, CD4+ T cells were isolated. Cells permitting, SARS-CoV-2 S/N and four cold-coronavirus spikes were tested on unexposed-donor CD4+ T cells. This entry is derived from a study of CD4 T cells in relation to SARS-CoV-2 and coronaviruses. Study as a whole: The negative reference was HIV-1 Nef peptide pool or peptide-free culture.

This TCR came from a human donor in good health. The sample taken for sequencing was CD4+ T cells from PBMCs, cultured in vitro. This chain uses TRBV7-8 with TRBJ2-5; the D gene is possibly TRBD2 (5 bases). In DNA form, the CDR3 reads TGTGCCAGCACCCTAACTAGTGTCGGGGAGACCCAGTACTTC. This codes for CASTLTSVGETQYF.